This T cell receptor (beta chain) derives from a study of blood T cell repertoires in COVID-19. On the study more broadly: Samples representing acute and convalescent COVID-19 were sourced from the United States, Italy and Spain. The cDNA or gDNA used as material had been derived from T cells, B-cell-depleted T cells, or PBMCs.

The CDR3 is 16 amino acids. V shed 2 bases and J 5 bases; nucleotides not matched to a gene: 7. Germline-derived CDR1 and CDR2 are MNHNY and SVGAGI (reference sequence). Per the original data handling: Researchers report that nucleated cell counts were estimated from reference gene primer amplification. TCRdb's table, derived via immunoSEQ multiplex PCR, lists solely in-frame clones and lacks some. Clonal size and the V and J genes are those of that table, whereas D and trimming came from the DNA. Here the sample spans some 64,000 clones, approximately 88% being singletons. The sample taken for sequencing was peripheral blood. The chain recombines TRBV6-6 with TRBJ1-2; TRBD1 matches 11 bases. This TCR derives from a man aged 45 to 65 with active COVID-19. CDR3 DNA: TGTGCCAGCAGTTACCCGGGACAGGGGGTTGGGTATGGCTACACCTTC. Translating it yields CASSYPGQGVGYGYTF.